This TCR beta chain was identified during a study of blood T cell repertoires in COVID-19. Clinical history reported by participants formed the basis on which cohorts were assigned. Recovered Cohort 3 donors showed two negative PCRs, clearance, or symptom resolution. Generated by immunoSEQ multiplex PCR, the TCRdb table keeps only in-frame clones and is missing some. This sample has about 280,000 clones; around 90% occur once, and the top ten carry approximately 6%. This clone has more than one count but fewer than ten. The junction had 7 bases not matched to a gene; V was cut back by 2 bases and J by 13 bases. The CDR3 runs to 12 residues. From germline, CDR1 is SGHNT and CDR2 YYREEE (reference sequence).

The chain combines TRBV5-4 with TRBJ1-2; 8 bases agree with TRBD1. The sample comprised PBMCs or T cells enriched from blood (not recorded which). The receptor was isolated from a woman between 35 and 50 years old who had recovered from COVID-19. The CDR3 DNA follows: TGTGCCAGCAGCTTAAGTTCGGACAGGGTCACCTTC. Protein: CASSLSSDRVTF. The full variable domain, completed using reference TRBV5-4 and TRBJ1-2, is ETGVTQSPTHLIKTRGQQVTLRCSSQSGHNTVSWYQQALGQGPQFIFQYYREEENGRGNFPPRFSGLQFPNYSSELNVNALELDDSALYLCASSLSSDRVTFGSGTRLTVV.